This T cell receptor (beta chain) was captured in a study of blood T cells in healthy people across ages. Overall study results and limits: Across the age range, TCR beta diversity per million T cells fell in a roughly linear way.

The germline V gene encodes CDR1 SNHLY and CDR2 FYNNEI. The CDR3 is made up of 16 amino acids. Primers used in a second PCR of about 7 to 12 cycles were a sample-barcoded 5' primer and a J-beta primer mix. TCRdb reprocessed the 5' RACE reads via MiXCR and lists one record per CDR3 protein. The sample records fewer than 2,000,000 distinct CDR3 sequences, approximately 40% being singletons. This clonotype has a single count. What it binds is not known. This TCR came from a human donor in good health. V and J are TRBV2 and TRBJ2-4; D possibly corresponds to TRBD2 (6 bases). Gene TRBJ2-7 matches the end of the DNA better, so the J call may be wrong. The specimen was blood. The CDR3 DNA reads TGTGCCAGCAGTGAAGCGGGGGACTTAAGCTCCTACGAGCAGTACTTC. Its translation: CASSEAGDLSSYEQYF.